Shown below are 15 T cell receptor beta chains from a single sample sequenced in a study of shared clonotypes between healthy human individuals. Sequencing was performed with immunoSEQ multiplex PCR; in TCRdb, only in-frame clones are kept and a portion is missing. Of millions of clones listed, about 92% were seen once; the top ten hold about 0.13%. The sequenced sample was naive CD4+ T cells sorted from blood. Sample subset: CD45RA+ positively selected. The source is a man between 18 and 29 years old in good health.

As for this clone: Other DNA sequences from this sample encode an identical CDR3 as well. V and J are TRBV30 and TRBJ1-3, with TRBD1 matching over 9 bases. Losses at the gene ends were 0 bases for V and 0 bases for J; bases not matched to a gene: 0. This CDR3 has 15 amino acids. The V gene's germline CDR1 is GTSNPN and CDR2 SVGIG (reference sequence). CDR3 loop: CAWSVQGASGNTIYF. The CDR3 coding sequence is TGTGCCTGGAGTGTACAGGGGGCCTCTGGAAACACCATATATTTT.

The genes are TRBV7-2 and TRBJ2-3, with TRBD2 as a possible D gene (6 bases). Looked up from germline, CDR1 is SGHTA and CDR2 is FQGNSA. The CDR3 is 16 residues long. Trimming cost V 0 bases and J 3 bases, with 13 bases left between them. CDR3 in DNA: TGTGCCAGCAGCTTAGCGGTCGGGAGAGTAACAGATACGCAGTATTTT. Protein product: CASSLAVGRVTDTQYF.

This clone has just one count. The chain combines TRBV5-4 with TRBJ1-2, with TRBD1 matching over 7 bases. There are 15 residues in the CDR3. V gave up 4 bases and J gave up 8 bases; unmatched junction bases: 14. Per the germline V gene, CDR1 is SGHNT and CDR2 is YYREEE (reference sequence). CDR3 bases: TGTGCCAGCAGCATTCGACAGGGCAATATCCAGGGCTACACCTTC. It encodes CASSIRQGNIQGYTF. The full variable domain, completed using reference TRBV5-4 and TRBJ1-2, is ETGVTQSPTHLIKTRGQQVTLRCSSQSGHNTVSWYQQALGQGPQFIFQYYREEENGRGNFPPRFSGLQFPNYSSELNVNALELDDSALYLCASSIRQGNIQGYTFGSGTRLTVV.

The chain is built from TRBV18 and TRBJ1-5, with D perhaps matching TRBD1 (6 bases). The V gene lost 6 bases and the J gene lost 0 bases, with 12 bases spanning the gap. The germline V gene has CDR1 KGHSH and CDR2 LQKENI. This CDR3 has 15 residues. The CDR3 loop is CASSGTPYSNQPQHF. CDR3 nucleotides: TGTGCCAGCTCCGGGACACCTTATAGCAATCAGCCCCAGCATTTT.

CDR3 loop: CASRTSGSTGELFF. The CDR3 bases are TGTGCCAGCAGAACTAGCGGGAGCACCGGGGAGCTGTTTTTT. The chain joins TRBV27 to TRBJ2-2; 11 bases line up with TRBD2. This CDR3 is 14 amino acids long. Trimming took 6 bases from V and 4 from J; bases not matched to a gene: 1. In germline, CDR1 is MNHEY, CDR2 SMNVEV (reference sequence).

This sequence joins TRBV18 and TRBJ2-7; D gene uncertain. The CDR3 has 15 residues. V lost 2 bases, J lost 4 bases, and 15 bases lay in between. Germline CDR1 is KGHSH and CDR2 is LQKENI. The CDR3 nucleotides read TGTGCCAGCTCACCAAATCCCTCGTCGGGTTACGAGCAGTACTTC. Amino acids: CASSPNPSSGYEQYF.

V is TRBV7-2 and J is TRBJ1-2; D is unresolved. Germline V gives CDR1 SGHTA, CDR2 FQGNSA. The CDR3 has 14 residues. V dropped 3 bases and J dropped 1 base, with 9 bases sitting between them. The CDR3 DNA reads as TGTGCCAGCAGCTTCCAGACTGTTAACTATGGCTACACCTTC. Translated, it gives CASSFQTVNYGYTF.

The rearrangement uses TRBV6-1 and TRBJ2-7, with TRBD2 as a possible D gene (5 bases). Germline V lookup: CDR1 MNHNS, CDR2 SASEGT. The CDR3 is 14 amino acids. V shed 4 bases and J shed 3 bases, with 13 bases lying between them. This chain's CDR3 is CASSGGLLNYEQYF. In DNA, the CDR3 is TGTGCCAGCAGTGGCGGACTGCTGAACTACGAGCAGTACTTC.

The chain has TRBV15 and TRBJ2-7; tentatively, D is TRBD1 (6 bases). With 0 bases removed from V and 2 bases from J, the gap between germline ends came to 14 bases. Per the germline V gene, CDR1 is LNHNV and CDR2 is YYDKDF (reference sequence). The CDR3 consists of 16 residues. The CDR3 reads CATSRDTGSSAYEQYF. The CDR3 DNA sequence: TGTGCCACCAGCAGAGATACAGGGAGCTCGGCCTACGAGCAGTACTTC.

This clone was seen once. The rearrangement links TRBV4-1 to TRBJ2-5; TRBD1 is a possible D gene (5 bases). CDR3 size: 19 residues. Germline CDR1 is MGHRA and CDR2 is YSYEKL. V dropped 4 bases and J dropped 1 base, with 25 bases sitting between them. CDR3 residues: CASSRFISPGPMLQETQYF. The CDR3 DNA reads as TGCGCCAGCAGCCGTTTCATCTCTCCAGGGCCGATGCTCCAAGAGACCCAGTACTTC.

The chain combines TRBV4-1 with TRBJ2-5, with D uncertain. CDR3 length: 14 residues. Germline V lookup: CDR1 MGHRA, CDR2 YSYEKL. The V and J ends lost 0 bases and 4 bases respectively, with 9 bases between them. This CDR3 reads CASSQEMDRETQYF. The CDR3 region has the DNA TGCGCCAGCAGCCAAGAGATGGATCGAGAGACCCAGTACTTC.

V is TRBV6-1 and J is TRBJ1-2; D not certain. CDR1 is MNHNS and CDR2 is SASEGT in the germline V gene. Trimming pared 0 bases from V and 3 bases from J, leaving 11 bases between. This CDR3 contains 15 residues. CDR3 in amino acids: CASSEAPEQYYGYTF. The CDR3 DNA follows: TGTGCCAGCAGTGAAGCCCCCGAACAGTACTATGGCTACACCTTC.

The J gene is TRBJ1-1, the V gene TRBV6-6; D gene unclear. V shed 4 bases and J shed 4 bases, with 10 bases lying between them. Germline V gives CDR1 MNHNY, CDR2 SVGAGI (reference sequence). The CDR3 consists of 13 residues. The CDR3: CASSSPAGTEAFF. In DNA, the CDR3 is TGTGCCAGCAGTTCGCCCGCTGGCACTGAAGCTTTCTTT.

The gene calls are TRBV30 and TRBJ1-1; D unclear. The CDR3 extends over 15 amino acids. Germline V CDR1 and CDR2: GTSNPN, SVGIG (reference sequence). Trimming cost V 0 bases and J 0 bases, with 11 bases left between them. The CDR3 region is CAWSVARKMNTEAFF. CDR3 sequence (DNA): TGTGCCTGGAGTGTAGCCAGGAAAATGAACACTGAAGCTTTCTTT.

The V and J genes are TRBV4-2 and TRBJ1-3; no clear D gene. The V and J ends lost 0 bases and 0 bases respectively, with 9 bases between them. Germline V gene lookup returns CDR1 LGHNA and CDR2 YNFKEQ. There are 16 residues in the CDR3. As DNA, the CDR3 is TGTGCCAGCAGCCAAGATTTGGGGTTCTCTGGAAACACCATATATTTT. This encodes CASSQDLGFSGNTIYF.